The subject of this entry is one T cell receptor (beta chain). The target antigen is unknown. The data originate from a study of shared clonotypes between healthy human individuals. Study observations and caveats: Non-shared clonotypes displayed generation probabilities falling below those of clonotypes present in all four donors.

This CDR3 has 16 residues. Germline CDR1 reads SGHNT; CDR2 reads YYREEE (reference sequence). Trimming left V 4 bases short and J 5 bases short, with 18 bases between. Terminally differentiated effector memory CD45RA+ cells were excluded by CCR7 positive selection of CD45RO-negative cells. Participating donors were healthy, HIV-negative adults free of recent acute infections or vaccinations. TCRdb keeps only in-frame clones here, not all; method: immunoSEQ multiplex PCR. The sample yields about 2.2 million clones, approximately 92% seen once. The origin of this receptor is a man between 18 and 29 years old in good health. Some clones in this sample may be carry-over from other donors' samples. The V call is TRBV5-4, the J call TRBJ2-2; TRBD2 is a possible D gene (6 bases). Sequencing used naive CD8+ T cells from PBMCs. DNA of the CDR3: TGTGCCAGCAGCCTAGGGACCTTGGGGGGAACCGGGGAGCTGTTTTTT. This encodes CASSLGTLGGTGELFF.